The clone carrying this TCR beta chain showed up just a few times. Its matching antigen is unknown. TCRdb reprocessed the 5' RACE reads with MiXCR, giving one entry per CDR3 protein. The sample has 200,000 to 250,000 distinct CDR3 sequences; approximately 16% are singletons. V was cut by 6 bases and J by 3 bases, with 14 bases left in between. The CDR3 contains 14 residues. The data belong to a study of CD8 T cells in ankylosing spondylitis. General study findings and limits: Some of the motif variants had earlier been found in reactive arthritis patients' fluid and blood. Disease-associated clones were CD8+ and fairly uncommon in peripheral blood. According to the report, clones linked to the disease were significantly enriched in matched synovial fluid samples taken from ankylosing spondylitis patients. Seemingly distinctive of ankylosing spondylitis blood was a TCR beta motif formed by eight highly homologous variants.

The sequence was collected from a male donor with ankylosing spondylitis. The sample was blood, either unsorted or a sorted T cell fraction (not recorded which). The rearrangement joins TRBV12-3 or TRBV12-4 to TRBJ1-2, with D possibly being TRBD1 (6 bases). The CDR3 protein is CASSSQGLHYGYTF. The CDR3 DNA sequence: TGTGCCAGCAGCTCACAGGGCCTCCACTATGGCTACACCTTC.